This T cell receptor beta chain was retrieved from a study of CD8 T cells in Susac syndrome. RNA amounts of about 0.5 to 1 ug underwent reverse transcription with random hexamers. TCRdb analysed the immunoSEQ multiplex PCR reads with MiXCR anew, one entry per CDR3 protein. Of about 180,000 distinct CDR3 sequences listed, roughly 92% are singletons. With 0 bases removed from V and 4 bases from J, the gap between germline ends came to 11 bases. The CDR3 is 16 residues long. Per the germline V gene, CDR1 is SGDLS and CDR2 is YYNGEE. The clonotype originates from a human donor with Susac syndrome. Sequencing input: CD4+ T cells from PBMCs. The chain carries TRBV9 and TRBJ1-6, with unresolved D. CDR3 sequence reads: CASSVGKNPYNSPLHF. CDR3 DNA: TGTGCCAGCAGCGTAGGAAAGAACCCATATAATTCACCCCTCCACTTT.